This T cell receptor beta chain was recovered during a study of blood T cell repertoires in COVID-19. About the research overall: Nucleic acid was either cDNA or gDNA, and it came from T cells, B-cell-depleted T cells, or PBMCs.

Profiling relied on immunoSEQ multiplex PCR, and the TCRdb table lists in-frame clones only, not all of them. The table has about 260,000 clones, around nine tenths seen once. Germline CDR1 is KGHDR and CDR2 is SFDVKD. The CDR3 loop spans 15 amino acids. V gave up 3 bases and J gave up 1 base, with 11 bases separating them. The receptor comes from a woman aged 65 to 85 with COVID-19, enrolled during active disease. What was sequenced was peripheral blood. The chain recombines TRBV24-1 with TRBJ1-1, with a tentative D call TRBD1 (5 bases). The CDR3 DNA is TGTGCCACCAGTGATACCGGGACTGGGAACACTGAAGCTTTCTTT. Amino acids: CATSDTGTGNTEAFF.